Presented here are 32 T cell receptor beta chains from one specimen sequenced in a study of blood T cell repertoires in COVID-19. The protocol was immunoSEQ multiplex PCR, while the TCRdb copy is restricted to in-frame clones and leaves out a portion. The data hold about 170,000 clones, with approximately 80% observed a single time. The sequenced sample was peripheral blood. The source is a woman older than 75 with COVID-19, enrolled during active disease.

V and J are TRBV28 and TRBJ2-5, with D possibly being TRBD1 (5 bases). Between the trimmed V and J ends, which lost 2 bases and 5 bases, there was a span of 15 bases. There are 15 residues in the CDR3. Per the germline V gene, CDR1 is MDHEN and CDR2 is SYDVKM. CDR3 coding DNA: TGTGCCAGCAGTTTACGTCAGGGCCCCCAGGAGACCCAGTACTTC. Encoded protein: CASSLRQGPQETQYF.

The chain couples TRBV5-1 to TRBJ2-7; 8 bases agree with TRBD1. CDR3 length equals 13 residues. Germline V lookup: CDR1 SGHRS, CDR2 YFSETQ. CDR3: CAFYRDRCCGQYF. CDR3 nucleotide sequence: TGCGCTTTTTACCGGGACAGGTGCTGTGGGCAGTACTTC.

The gene calls are TRBV11-2 and TRBJ1-5; possibly TRBD1 for D (5 bases). The CDR3 loop spans 13 amino acids. Germline-derived CDR1 and CDR2 are SGHAT and FQNNGV. Between the trimmed V and J ends, which lost 1 base and 11 bases, there was a span of 12 bases. The CDR3 loop is CASSLVGGGSQHF. In DNA, the CDR3 is TGTGCCAGCAGCTTAGTCGGCGGGGGATCCCAGCATTTT. Looking up the rest from reference TRBV11-2 and TRBJ1-5 gives the full variable domain: EAGVAQSPRYKIIEKRQSVAFWCNPISGHATLYWYQQILGQGPKLLIQFQNNGVVDDSQLPKDRFSAERLKGVDSTLKIQPAKLEDSAVYLCASSLVGGGSQHFGDGTRLSIL.

The chain links TRBV6-1 to TRBJ2-7; D is uncertain. V dropped 2 bases and J dropped 2 bases, with 10 bases sitting between them. The germline CDR1 and CDR2 sequences are MNHNS and SASEGT. This CDR3 has 14 amino acids. The CDR3 spells CASSEQVGPYEQYF. The CDR3 nucleotides read TGTGCCAGCAGTGAACAGGTGGGCCCCTACGAGCAGTACTTC.

V is TRBV7-9 and J is TRBJ1-2; TRBD1 matches 7 bases. Germline V CDR1 and CDR2: SEHNR, FQNEAQ (reference sequence). After removal of 7 bases from V and 10 bases from J, the junction contained 12 bases not matched to a gene. CDR3 length equals 13 residues. This CDR3 is CASKHQDRTLYTF. CDR3 nucleotides: TGTGCCAGCAAGCACCAGGACAGGACCCTCTACACCTTC.

The J gene is TRBJ2-1, the V gene TRBV29-1, with TRBD1 as a possible D gene (6 bases). Deletions cut 6 bases from V and 5 bases from J, with 14 bases between. The length of the CDR3 is 13 residues. CDR1 and CDR2 (germline): SQVTM, ANQGSEA. As DNA, the CDR3 is TGCAGCGTCTTCGGGACACCTAACAATGAGCAGTTCTTC. Its translation: CSVFGTPNNEQFF.

The chain couples TRBV4-1 to TRBJ2-1; 10 bases line up with TRBD1. With 4 bases clipped from V and 9 bases from J, the junction kept 6 bases outside the gene matches. This CDR3 region has 14 residues. Germline CDR1 MGHRA, CDR2 YSYEKL. CDR3 in DNA: TGCGCCAGCAGCCGCCCGACAGGGGGCAGTGAGCAGTTCTTC. Protein product: CASSRPTGGSEQFF.

The V call is TRBV15, the J call TRBJ1-1; maybe TRBD1 (6 bases). The ends were cut back, 1 base at V and 10 bases at J, with 19 bases in the middle. The germline V gene encodes CDR1 LNHNV and CDR2 YYDKDF (reference sequence). The CDR3 is 15 amino acids. CDR3 sequence: CATSRAPGGGRGAFF. Written as DNA, the CDR3 is TGTGCCACCAGCAGAGCCCCTGGGGGGGGGCGCGGAGCTTTCTTT.

The V and J genes are TRBV25-1 and TRBJ2-3; D is uncertain. The CDR3 loop spans 14 amino acids. Germline V gives CDR1 MGHDK, CDR2 SYGVNS. The V gene lost 7 bases and the J gene lost 0 bases, with 11 bases spanning the gap. The CDR3 protein is CASKPGLSTDTQYF. The CDR3 region has the DNA TGTGCCAGCAAACCCGGGTTAAGCACAGATACGCAGTATTTT.

The gene calls are TRBV24-1 and TRBJ2-1; 9 positions agree with TRBD2. Germline V gene sequence: CDR1 KGHDR, CDR2 SFDVKD. The length of the CDR3 is 18 residues. V shed 4 bases, J shed 1 base, and the junction held 10 bases outside the gene matches. The CDR3 here is CATSDPVVAGVSYNEQFF. CDR3 bases: TGTGCCACCAGTGACCCCGTCGTAGCGGGGGTTTCCTACAATGAGCAGTTCTTC.

Regarding this clone: The junction differs from germline at one of its ends, possibly a read error. The chain employs TRBV7-7 and TRBJ2-3, with 13 nucleotides matching TRBD2. Germline V gene lookup returns CDR1 SSHAT and CDR2 FNYEAQ (reference sequence). CDR3 length: 15 residues. The CDR3 sequence is CASSPGLAGDDTQYF. DNA of the CDR3: TGTGCTAGCAGCCCAGGACTAGCGGGGGACGATACGCAGTATTTT.

V is TRBV24-1 and J is TRBJ1-5; D is unclear. Germline V gene lookup returns CDR1 KGHDR and CDR2 SFDVKD. CDR3 length: 14 amino acids. V gave up 4 bases and J gave up 7 bases, with 13 bases separating them. DNA for the CDR3: TGTGCCACCAGTGACCCACCACGAGTCCAGCCCCAGCATTTT. It codes for CATSDPPRVQPQHF.

This clone has only one observation. The rearrangement links TRBV7-3 to TRBJ2-1; 9 nucleotides line up with TRBD1. Germline V gene sequence: CDR1 SGHTA, CDR2 FQGTGA. The V segment lost 3 bases and the J segment 7 bases; nucleotides outside the gene matches: 13. The CDR3 totals 17 residues. CDR3 DNA: TGTGCCAGCAGCTTGATCGGCGGACAGGGGTCAAGGAATGAGCAGTTCTTC. Its protein is CASSLIGGQGSRNEQFF.

The CDR3 sequence is CASSNVRNTEAFF. The CDR3 DNA sequence: TGTGCCAGTAGTAACGTCAGGAACACTGAAGCTTTCTTT. The chain is built from TRBV19 and TRBJ1-1; D is uncertain. Deletions cut 4 bases from V and 1 base from J, with 7 bases between. There are 13 residues in the CDR3. Germline lookup yields CDR1 LNHDA and CDR2 SQIVND (reference sequence).

The chain couples TRBV10-3 to TRBJ1-1; TRBD1 matches at 7 bases. The junction had 8 bases not matched to a gene; V was cut back by 4 bases and J by 6 bases. The CDR3 sequence is 14 residues long. Per germline, CDR1 ENHRY and CDR2 SYGVKD. The CDR3 nucleotides read TGTGCCATCAGTGTACCCAACAGGGGTGCTGAAGCTTTCTTT. Translated, it gives CAISVPNRGAEAFF.

J is TRBJ2-5 and V is TRBV5-8; tentative D call: TRBD1 (6 bases). Germline CDR1 SGHTS, CDR2 YDEGEE. V lost 3 bases to trimming and J lost 4 bases, with 16 bases between them. The CDR3 totals 15 residues. The CDR3 nucleotides read TGTGCCAGCAGCTCCACCGCGGACAGCCGAGAGACCCAGTACTTC. This translates into CASSSTADSRETQYF.

CDR3 loop: CSVDKDFPNYGYTF. The DNA for the CDR3 is TGCAGCGTTGATAAAGACTTTCCTAACTATGGCTACACCTTC. This chain connects TRBV29-1 to TRBJ1-2; D gene uncertain. Germline V lookup: CDR1 SQVTM, CDR2 ANQGSEA. CDR3 length: 14 amino acids. V gave up 3 bases and J gave up 0 bases, with 11 bases separating them.

Concerning this clone: Other DNA sequences in the sample encode the same CDR3. The V gene is TRBV5-4, the J gene TRBJ1-1; TRBD1 matches at 8 bases. The germline V gene encodes CDR1 SGHNT and CDR2 YYREEE (reference sequence). The CDR3 runs to 14 residues. Unmatched junction bases numbered 3, after V lost 4 bases and J lost 1 base. This CDR3 is CASSPTGGNTEAFF. The CDR3 DNA is TGTGCCAGCAGCCCTACAGGGGGGAACACTGAAGCTTTCTTT. Complete variable domain (other parts from reference TRBV5-4 and TRBJ1-1): ETGVTQSPTHLIKTRGQQVTLRCSSQSGHNTVSWYQQALGQGPQFIFQYYREEENGRGNFPPRFSGLQFPNYSSELNVNALELDDSALYLCASSPTGGNTEAFFGQGTRLTVV.

The rearrangement uses TRBV6-1 and TRBJ1-2; no clear D. CDR3 length: 14 residues. The V and J ends lost 1 base and 2 bases respectively, with 8 bases between them. The germline gives CDR1 MNHNS, CDR2 SASEGT. CDR3 loop: CASSEGGLNYGYTF. For the CDR3, the DNA is TGTGCCAGCAGTGAAGGAGGTCTGAACTATGGCTACACCTTC.

This clone was recorded many times. The chain uses TRBV21-1 and TRBJ1-5; TRBD1, the D gene given by the table, was not confirmed from the DNA. TRBV21-1 is assigned pseudogene status. The CDR3 length is 17 residues. CDR3 nucleotides: TGTGCCAGCAGCAAAGAAGGGACAGGCAGATTCAATCAGCCCCAGCATTTT. Translating it yields CASSKEGTGRFNQPQHF.

This sequence joins TRBV25-1 and TRBJ2-6, with TRBD2 as a possible D gene (6 bases). The CDR3 sequence is 16 residues long. CDR1 is MGHDK, CDR2 SYGVNS, per germline. The V end was cut by 2 bases, the J end by 2 bases, with 10 bases between. The CDR3 here is CASSEQWGAGANVLTF. The CDR3 DNA reads as TGTGCCAGCAGTGAACAGTGGGGGGCTGGGGCCAACGTCCTGACTTTC. Full variable domain (remainder filled in from reference TRBV25-1 and TRBJ2-6): EADIYQTPRYLVIGTGKKITLECSQTMGHDKMYWYQQDPGMELHLIHYSYGVNSTEKGDLSSESTVSRIRTEHFPLTLESARPSHTSQYLCASSEQWGAGANVLTFGAGSRLTVL.

There are a few counts of this clone. The CDR3 is CSVKQRGGFMNTEAFF. The CDR3 DNA reads TGCAGCGTGAAACAGAGGGGGGGTTTCATGAACACTGAAGCTTTCTTT. This chain links TRBV29-1 with TRBJ1-1, with D perhaps matching TRBD1 (6 bases). CDR1 is SQVTM, CDR2 ANQGSEA, per germline. Trimming removed 6 bases at V and 0 bases at J, with 20 bases between. The CDR3 loop spans 16 amino acids.

The V call is TRBV5-4, the J call TRBJ2-1, with 7 bases matching TRBD1. This CDR3 is built from 13 residues. The germline CDR1 and CDR2 sequences are SGHNT and YYREEE (reference sequence). The trim removed 3 bases at V and 10 bases at J, leaving 7 bases unmatched. CDR3: CASSYAGGYEQFF. The CDR3 nucleotides read TGTGCCAGCAGCTACGCAGGGGGATACGAGCAGTTCTTC.

In this sample, this clone turned up a few times. The chain is built from TRBV20-1 and TRBJ1-1; perhaps TRBD1 as D (5 bases). The germline V and J ends were trimmed by 3 bases and 1 base, with 12 bases remaining between them. CDR1 and CDR2 from the germline V gene are DFQATT and SNEGSKA (reference sequence). This CDR3 is 14 amino acids long. The chain's CDR3 is CSASGAGGNTEAFF. The CDR3 region has the DNA TGCAGTGCTAGTGGGGCAGGAGGGAACACTGAAGCTTTCTTT.

The chain links TRBV14 to TRBJ2-7, with 9 bases that match TRBD1. The V segment lost 4 bases and the J segment 5 bases; nucleotides outside the gene matches: 3. The CDR3 runs 13 residues. The germline CDR1 and CDR2 sequences are SGHDN and FVKESK. DNA of the CDR3: TGTGCCAGCAGCCGGGACAGGGCCAACGAGCAGTACTTC. It encodes CASSRDRANEQYF.

The chain has TRBV6-1 and TRBJ2-7; 10 nucleotides match TRBD2. With V trimmed by 3 bases and J by 2 bases, 4 bases remained unmatched. From germline, CDR1 is MNHNS and CDR2 SASEGT. This CDR3 is built from 15 residues. CDR3 DNA: TGTGCCAGCAGTGATGGAGCGGGGGGGACCTACGAGCAGTACTTC. This encodes CASSDGAGGTYEQYF.

This clone was found many times. The chain links TRBV12-3 or TRBV12-4 to TRBJ1-2, with 8 bases fitting TRBD1. Trimming cost V 4 bases and J 4 bases; bases outside gene matches: 2. The CDR3 sequence is 13 residues long. CDR3 DNA: TGTGCCAGCAGTTACGACAGGGGCTATGGCTACACCTTC. It yields the protein CASSYDRGYGYTF.

The chain couples TRBV15 to TRBJ1-1; D ambiguous. The germline V gene encodes CDR1 LNHNV and CDR2 YYDKDF (reference sequence). Trimming pared 1 base from V and 5 bases from J, leaving 8 bases between. The CDR3 totals 13 residues. In nucleotides, the CDR3 is TGTGCCACCAGCAGAGGAGGGTTTACTGAAGCTTTCTTT. The encoded protein is CATSRGGFTEAFF.

This clone was seen repeatedly, ten times or more. The rearrangement joins TRBV2 to TRBJ2-5, with 9 bases lining up with TRBD1. This CDR3 region has 11 residues. Germline V CDR1 and CDR2: SNHLY, FYNNEI. Trimming took 11 bases from V and 7 from J; bases not matched to a gene: 5. CDR3 DNA: TGTGCCGGACAGGGGTCTGGGACCCAGTACTTC. Its translation is CAGQGSGTQYF.

This clone has only a few counts. The rearrangement joins TRBV2 to TRBJ2-5; the D gene is possibly TRBD2 (5 bases). CDR1 is SNHLY and CDR2 is FYNNEI in the germline V gene. The CDR3 sequence is 15 residues long. Trimming cost V 2 bases and J 3 bases, with 13 bases left between them. The CDR3 is CASSESPGMEETQYF. The CDR3 nucleotides are TGTGCCAGCAGTGAATCTCCGGGAATGGAAGAGACCCAGTACTTC.

This clone occurred a few times. The V call is TRBV3-1 (or the pseudogene TRBV3-2), the J call TRBJ2-5; 8 bases match TRBD2. Per the germline V gene, CDR1 is LGHDT and CDR2 is YNNKEL (reference sequence). The V segment lost 4 bases and the J segment 1 base; nucleotides outside the gene matches: 11. The CDR3 covers 17 residues. CDR3 DNA sequence: TGTGCCAGCAGCCGCCTGAGCGGGCGGGGGGTCCAAGAGACCCAGTACTTC. Its protein is CASSRLSGRGVQETQYF.

V usage is TRBV28 and J usage is TRBJ1-4; 10 bases align to TRBD1. The CDR3 sequence is 16 residues long. J gave up 7 bases and V 4 bases, and 9 bases lay outside the gene matches. The germline gives CDR1 MDHEN, CDR2 SYDVKM. The CDR3 region has the DNA TGTGCCAGCAGTTCGCCTGAGACAGGGGGCAGTGAAAAACTGTTTTTT. It codes for CASSSPETGGSEKLFF. Looking up the rest from reference TRBV28 and TRBJ1-4 gives the full variable domain: DVKVTQSSRYLVKRTGEKVFLECVQDMDHENMFWYRQDPGLGLRLIYFSYDVKMKEKGDIPEGYSVSREKKERFSLILESASTNQTSMYLCASSSPETGGSEKLFFGSGTQLSVL.